The 2 T cell receptor beta chains presented below share a single source sample, sequenced in a study of blood T cells in healthy people across ages. A sample-barcoded 5' primer and a J-beta primer mix were used in a second PCR of about 7 to 12 cycles. Each CDR3 protein is one row after TCRdb ran MiXCR on the 5' RACE reads. The data contain 1.4 million to 1.5 million distinct CDR3 sequences, roughly 40% of them singletons. Input material: blood. These receptors were taken from a woman younger than 35 in good health.

The V call is TRBV3-1, the J call TRBJ1-2; weak D call: TRBD1 (5 bases). Germline loops: CDR1 LGHDT, CDR2 YNNKEL (reference sequence). This CDR3 is built from 14 residues. The V end was cut by 0 bases, the J end by 12 bases, with 17 bases between. In DNA form, the CDR3 reads TGTGCCAGCAGCCAAGACCGGGACCGGGAACAGCACACCTTC. Encoded protein: CASSQDRDREQHTF.

The chain has TRBV4-2 and TRBJ2-3, with 7 bases fitting TRBD2. Germline CDR1 reads LGHNA; CDR2 reads YNFKEQ. The length of the CDR3 is 17 residues. J gave up 1 base and V 4 bases, and 11 bases lay outside the gene matches. CDR3 coding DNA: TGTGCCAGCAGCCGCAACCCTGCGGGGGAAGGCACAGATACGCAGTATTTT. Encoded protein: CASSRNPAGEGTDTQYF.